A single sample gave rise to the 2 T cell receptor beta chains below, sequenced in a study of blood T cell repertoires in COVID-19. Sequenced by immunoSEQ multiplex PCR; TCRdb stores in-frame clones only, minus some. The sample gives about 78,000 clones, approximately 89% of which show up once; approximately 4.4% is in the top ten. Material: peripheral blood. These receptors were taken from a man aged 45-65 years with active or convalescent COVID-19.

The CDR3 coding sequence is TGTCCTGGGAGCGCACCGGGACAGGGGATTCGCTCTGGGGCCAACGTCCTGACTTTC. Translation: CPGSAPGQGIRSGANVLTF. This chain links TRBV22-1 with TRBJ2-6; the DNA was not used to check the table's D call, TRBD1. TRBV22-1 is described as a pseudogene. The CDR3 loop spans 19 amino acids.

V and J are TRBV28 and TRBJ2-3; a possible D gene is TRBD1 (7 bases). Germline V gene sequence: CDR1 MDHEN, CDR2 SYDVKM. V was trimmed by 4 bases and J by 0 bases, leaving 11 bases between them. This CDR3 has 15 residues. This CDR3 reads CASSSRGASTDTQYF. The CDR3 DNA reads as TGTGCCAGCAGTTCCAGGGGGGCTAGCACAGATACGCAGTATTTT.